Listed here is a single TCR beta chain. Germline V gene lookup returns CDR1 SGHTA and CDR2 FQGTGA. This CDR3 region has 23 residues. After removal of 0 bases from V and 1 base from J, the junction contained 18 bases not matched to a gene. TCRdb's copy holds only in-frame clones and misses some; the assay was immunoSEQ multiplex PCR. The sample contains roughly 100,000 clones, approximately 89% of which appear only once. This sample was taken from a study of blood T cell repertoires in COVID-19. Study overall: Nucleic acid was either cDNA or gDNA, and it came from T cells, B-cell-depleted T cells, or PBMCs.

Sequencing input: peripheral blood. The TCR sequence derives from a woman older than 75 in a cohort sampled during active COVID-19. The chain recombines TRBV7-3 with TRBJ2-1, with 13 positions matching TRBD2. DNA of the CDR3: TGTGCCAGCAGCTTAACCCCGCAGGGTCCAGGACTAGCGGGGGCGTTGTCCTACAATGAGCAGTTCTTC. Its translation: CASSLTPQGPGLAGALSYNEQFF.